Shown below are 14 T cell receptor beta chains from a single sample sequenced in a study of T cell repertoires in cytomegalovirus infection. TCRdb ran MiXCR on the reads and lists one entry per CDR3 protein. This sample has under 200,000 distinct CDR3 sequences, with about a fifth found just once. Their antigens remain unidentified. This specimen consisted of CD8+ T cells from cultured PBMCs, obtained from culture after CMV antigen stimulation. Receptors originate from a human donor in good health (CMV status not recorded). Some clones in this sample may be carry-over from other donors' samples.

V gene TRBV12-3 or TRBV12-4 combines with J gene TRBJ2-3; 7 nucleotides line up with TRBD2. The CDR3 totals 19 residues. V was pared by 7 bases and J by 0 bases, with 19 bases of the junction left unmatched. CDR3 nucleotide sequence: TGTGCCAGCAATATTAATACGGCTAGCGGATACCTTAGCACAGATACGCAGTATTTT. Protein: CASNINTASGYLSTDTQYF.

This clonotype counts as large (0.1 to 1%). This chain links TRBV7-2 with TRBJ2-3; D is undetermined. Germline loops: CDR1 SGHTA, CDR2 FQGNSA. Between the trimmed V and J ends, which lost 2 bases and 0 bases, there was a span of 12 bases. The CDR3 covers 16 residues. CDR3 protein: CASSLNSPQSTDTQYF. The CDR3 DNA follows: TGTGCCAGCAGCTTAAATTCGCCCCAGAGCACAGATACGCAGTATTTT.

This chain uses TRBV7-8 with TRBJ2-1; 10 nucleotides agree with TRBD2. Germline assignment: CDR1 SGHVS and CDR2 FQNEAQ. This CDR3 has 18 residues. V shed 5 bases and J 8 bases; nucleotides not matched to a gene: 18. The CDR3 DNA reads TGTGCCAGCAGCCTTCACAGGCTAGCGGGGGCCGGGAGGGATGAGCAGTTCTTC. This encodes CASSLHRLAGAGRDEQFF.

J is TRBJ1-1 and V is TRBV12-3 or TRBV12-4; possibly TRBD1 for D (5 bases). The CDR3 contains 12 residues. With 6 bases removed from V and 6 bases from J, the gap between germline ends came to 11 bases. The CDR3 DNA reads TGTGCCAGCAGCCAGGGTTACTCTGAAGCTTTCTTT. This gives the protein CASSQGYSEAFF.

This clonotype appeared a few times. The DNA of the CDR3 is TGTGCCAGCAGCTTAGAAGCCCCCGCGTCCTACTCCTACAATGAGCAGTTCTTC. Translation: CASSLEAPASYSYNEQFF. The chain uses TRBV11-1 and TRBJ2-1; D is unclear. The ends were cut back, 1 base at V and 0 bases at J, with 16 bases in the middle. CDR1 SGHAT and CDR2 FQDESV come from the germline V gene (reference sequence). The CDR3 is 18 residues long.

The genes are TRBV7-6 and TRBJ2-7, with 7 bases fitting TRBD1. The CDR3 extends over 14 amino acids. Germline V lookup: CDR1 SGHVS, CDR2 FNYEAQ. The V gene end was trimmed by 1 base and the J gene end by 4 bases; junction bases not matched to a gene: 4. CDR3 protein: CASSLVAGGYEQYF. As DNA, the CDR3 is TGTGCCAGCAGCTTAGTAGCAGGGGGATACGAGCAGTACTTC.

There are a few counts of this clonotype. The genes are TRBV28 and TRBJ2-7; D uncertain. V shed 3 bases and J shed 5 bases, with 11 bases lying between them. CDR3 length equals 13 residues. CDR1 and CDR2 from the germline V gene are MDHEN and SYDVKM. The CDR3 sequence: CASSFGRSNEQYF. The DNA for the CDR3 is TGTGCCAGCAGTTTCGGCAGGTCAAACGAGCAGTACTTC.

V usage is TRBV7-9 and J usage is TRBJ2-3, with 10 bases aligning to TRBD1. V trimming: 4 bases; J trimming: 4 bases; junction bases outside the gene matches: 17. Per the germline V gene, CDR1 is SEHNR and CDR2 is FQNEAQ (reference sequence). The CDR3 totals 19 residues. CDR3 residues: CASSSRPGQGPVDPDTQYF. CDR3 DNA sequence: TGTGCCAGCAGCTCCCGACCGGGACAGGGGCCCGTGGACCCAGATACGCAGTATTTT.

This clonotype was counted a few times. This rearrangement joins TRBV7-8 to TRBJ1-2, with a weak D call TRBD1 (6 bases). V was trimmed by 0 bases and J by 3 bases, leaving 17 bases between them. This CDR3 contains 17 residues. The germline CDR1 and CDR2 sequences are SGHVS and FQNEAQ. The CDR3 region is CASSLARGHPYDYGYTF. The CDR3 nucleotides read TGTGCCAGCAGCTTAGCCAGGGGCCACCCCTACGACTATGGCTACACCTTC. Drawing the rest from reference TRBV7-8 and TRBJ1-2, the complete variable domain is GAGVSQSPRYKVAKRGQDVALRCDPISGHVSLFWYQQALGQGPEFLTYFQNEAQLDKSGLPSDRFFAERPEGSVSTLKIQRTQQEDSAVYLCASSLARGHPYDYGYTFGSGTRLTVV.

The V and J genes are TRBV7-2 and TRBJ2-7; TRBD2 is a possible D gene (7 bases). CDR3 size: 15 residues. Germline assignment: CDR1 SGHTA and CDR2 FQGNSA. The V gene lost 3 bases and the J gene lost 6 bases, with 18 bases spanning the gap. CDR3 coding DNA: TGTGCCAGCAGCTTGACGTGGGAGGGGGGGCGCGAGCAGTACTTC. Protein product: CASSLTWEGGREQYF.

This clonotype came up a few times. This chain connects TRBV27 to TRBJ2-7; no reliable D call. V gave up 5 bases and J gave up 5 bases, with 13 bases separating them. The CDR3 extends over 13 amino acids. The germline V gene has CDR1 MNHEY and CDR2 SMNVEV (reference sequence). CDR3 nucleotide sequence: TGTGCCAGCAGTCTTCCCCTTTCAGACGAGCAGTACTTC. The encoded protein is CASSLPLSDEQYF.

The chain links TRBV24-1 to TRBJ2-7, with a weak D call TRBD2 (6 bases). The CDR3 consists of 12 residues. Germline CDR1 is KGHDR and CDR2 is SFDVKD. The CDR3 nucleotides are TGTGCTCCGGGCGGGGTGAGGCACGAGCAGTACTTC. It yields the protein CAPGGVRHEQYF.

The chain uses TRBV4-1 and TRBJ2-1; TRBD2 matches 10 bases. The trim removed 4 bases at V and 8 bases at J, leaving 8 bases unmatched. The CDR3 runs to 15 residues. Germline V gives CDR1 MGHRA, CDR2 YSYEKL. The CDR3 DNA sequence: TGCGCCAGCAGCCTGGTGACTAGCGGGCTTGATGAGCAGTTCTTC. Protein: CASSLVTSGLDEQFF.

The chain is built from TRBV9 and TRBJ2-3; tentative D call: TRBD1 (5 bases). Trimming stripped 0 bases from V and 1 base from J, with 27 bases between. The CDR3 covers 21 residues. The germline V gene has CDR1 SGDLS and CDR2 YYNGEE. In DNA, the CDR3 is TGTGCCAGCAGCGTAGCTGCGGCAGGACAATCCACTCGATACGGCACAGATACGCAGTATTTT. This encodes CASSVAAAGQSTRYGTDTQYF.